This is a list of T cell receptor beta chains from one sample in a study of metastatic and nonmetastatic thyroid tumors. Using MiXCR, TCRdb reanalyzed the PCR reads. The sample has approximately 26,000 clones, 13% seen once; the top ten hold approximately 4.9%. Specimen: blood. These receptors were collected from a female donor with papillary thyroid cancer or a benign thyroid nodule (not recorded which). Some clones in this sample may be carry-over from other donors' samples. Each CDR3 is given with its conserved first and last residue.

v_gene,j_gene,CDR3aa
TRBV11-3,TRBJ2-3,CASSLVWELAGGNTDTQYF
TRBV18,TRBJ1-1,CASSPGYEAFF
TRBV6-1,TRBJ2-7,CASSEGCERVNYEQYF
TRBV6-1,TRBJ2-4,CASGPGRAMISKNIQYF
TRBV4-3,TRBJ2-6,CASSQSQGANVLTF
TRBV6-2/TRBV6-3,TRBJ2-1,CASSYSASGGNEQFF
TRBV6-1,TRBJ2-3,CASSTTSGGVDTQYF
TRBV6-5,TRBJ2-1,CASSSIRASGTNEQFF
TRBV28,TRBJ2-1,CASSLGKGYNEQFF
TRBV6-1,TRBJ2-7,CASSRFAGTGGEQYF
TRBV6-1,TRBJ2-1,CASSETPPDANEQFF
TRBV7-6,TRBJ2-1,CASSLADYNEQFF
TRBV19,TRBJ1-4,CASSIQRQTNEKLFF
TRBV6-2/TRBV6-3,TRBJ1-2,CASSYHLSRDRLLANYGYTF
TRBV28,TRBJ2-7,CASSLSGAGGPGYEQYF
TRBV28,TRBJ2-7,CASFSGRVDPYEQYF
TRBV11-2,TRBJ2-7,CASRFGGEYGQYF
TRBV20-1,TRBJ2-5,CSARDPSNQETQYF
TRBV3-1,TRBJ2-4,CASSPRTSGRLAKNIQYF
TRBV25-1,TRBJ1-5,CASSEGQTFWPQHF
TRBV6-4,TRBJ2-2,CASSDSGTGELFF
TRBV18,TRBJ1-1,CASSPGDDLEAFF
TRBV6-1,TRBJ1-6,CASSEGTGGNSPLHF
TRBV2,TRBJ2-1,CAGEQREENEQFF
TRBV2,TRBJ1-3,CASSEGQGNTIYF
TRBV5-1,TRBJ2-2,CASSFLAGTNTGELFF
TRBV19,TRBJ2-1,CASSRTVYNEQFF
TRBV4-3,TRBJ2-4,CASSQIGLPSGRVGKAKNIQYF
TRBV6-1,TRBJ1-2,CASTYLPGQGPGGYTF
TRBV19,TRBJ2-7,CATAPGAAEEQYF
TRBV3-1,TRBJ2-7,CASSQDIGGVYEQYF
TRBV5-5,TRBJ1-2,CASSLGLFYTF
TRBV4-3,TRBJ2-3,CASSQDSGLTGLASTDTQYF